The rows below give T cell receptor beta chains drawn from one sample of a study of T cell clones after liver transplantation. Libraries were prepared by immunoSEQ multiplex PCR; TCRdb keeps only in-frame clonotypes and omits some of them. The sample contains some 70,000 clones, over 70% of which appear only once. This material consisted of CD4+ T cells from blood, taken before liver transplant. The receptors here all came from a human donor who received a liver transplant. CDR3s include the opening cysteine and the closing phenylalanine or tryptophan. The D gene is left open where the match is weak. Clone size is shown for a subset of rows, as once, few, many or a class of expanded clone.

>-|TRBV5-1|-|TRBJ2-1
CASSRDSPQDEQFF
TGCGCCAGCAGCCGGGACTCCCCCCAGGATGAGCAGTTCTTC
>TRBD2|TRBV14|-|TRBJ2-5
CASSQGLAGGETQYF
TGTGCCAGCAGCCAAGGTCTAGCGGGAGGGGAGACCCAGTACTTC
>-|TRBV5-1|-|TRBJ2-1
CASSLTGSPYNEQFF
TGCGCCAGCAGCCTAACAGGTTCTCCCTACAATGAGCAGTTCTTC
>TRBD2|TRBV2|-|TRBJ2-1
CASSDPSGRENEQFF
TGTGCCAGCAGTGACCCTAGCGGGAGGGAAAATGAGCAGTTCTTC
>-|TRBV29-1|-|TRBJ1-2
CSVRQASNYGYTF
TGCAGCGTTCGCCAAGCGAGTAACTATGGCTACACCTTC
>-|TRBV18|-|TRBJ2-1
CASSPGFAYNEQFF
TGTGCCAGCTCACCAGGATTTGCCTACAATGAGCAGTTCTTC
>-|TRBV7-8|once|TRBJ1-5
CASSLDSVSLQPQHF
TGTGCCAGCAGCTTAGATTCGGTCAGCCTTCAGCCCCAGCATTTT
>TRBD1|TRBV19|-|TRBJ2-2
CASRTTGVQVGELFF
TGTGCCAGTAGGACTACAGGGGTACAAGTCGGGGAGCTGTTTTTT
>-|TRBV28|-|TRBJ2-6
CASGGVPGPQSSGANVLTF
TGTGCCAGCGGCGGGGTACCGGGACCTCAGAGCTCTGGGGCCAACGTCCTGACTTTC
>-|TRBV11-2|few|TRBJ1-4
CASSSGDEKLFF
TGTGCCAGCAGCTCTGGGGATGAAAAACTGTTTTTT
>-|TRBV11-1|-|TRBJ2-5
CASSLHREETQYF
TGTGCCAGCAGCTTACACAGGGAAGAGACCCAGTACTTC
>-|TRBV10-2|-|TRBJ1-5
CASSDGNQPQHF
TGCGCCAGCAGTGATGGCAATCAGCCCCAGCATTTT
>-|TRBV28|-|TRBJ2-1
CASKVPGSYNEQFF
TGTGCCAGCAAAGTGCCGGGGAGCTACAATGAGCAGTTCTTC
>-|TRBV14|-|TRBJ1-3
CASSQVFRGGNTIYF
TGTGCCAGCAGCCAAGTGTTCCGGGGCGGAAACACCATATATTTT
>TRBD1|TRBV10-3|-|TRBJ2-4
CAISEPIFGTGGVGNIQYF
TGTGCCATCAGTGAGCCGATTTTTGGGACAGGTGGAGTCGGAAACATTCAGTACTTC
>-|TRBV5-4|-|TRBJ2-6
CASSRDLSGANVLTF
TGTGCCAGCAGCCGGGACCTCTCTGGGGCCAACGTCCTGACTTTC
>TRBD1|TRBV7-2|-|TRBJ2-3
CASSIGGYTDTQYF
TGTGCCAGCAGCATAGGGGGCTACACAGATACGCAGTATTTT
>TRBD2|TRBV9|-|TRBJ2-1
CASSPWTSAQYNEQFF
TGTGCCAGCAGCCCCTGGACTAGCGCACAATACAATGAGCAGTTCTTC
>-|TRBV4-2|few|TRBJ2-1
CASSQELAAYEQFF
TGTGCCAGCAGCCAAGAACTAGCAGCCTATGAGCAGTTCTTC
>-|TRBV14|-|TRBJ1-2
CASSQGQVYGYTF
TGTGCCAGCAGCCAAGGACAGGTCTATGGCTACACCTTC
>-|TRBV19|-|TRBJ1-2
CASSMIGNYGYTF
TGTGCCAGTAGTATGATAGGGAACTATGGCTACACCTTC
>TRBD1|TRBV6-5|-|TRBJ2-3
CASLGAGGTQYF
TGTGCCAGCCTTGGGGCAGGGGGTACGCAGTATTTT
>TRBD1|TRBV18|-|TRBJ2-7
CASSPGQGSYEQYF
TGTGCCAGCTCACCAGGACAGGGCTCCTACGAGCAGTACTTC
>-|TRBV20-1|-|TRBJ1-2
CSARTGQGYTF
TGCAGTGCTCGAACCGGACAGGGCTACACCTTC
>-|TRBV28|-|TRBJ1-1
CASRLRTLLNTEAFF
TGTGCCAGCAGGTTACGGACCCTATTGAACACTGAAGCTTTCTTT
>TRBD2|TRBV19|-|TRBJ2-1
CASSLSTSGSQGEQFF
TGTGCCAGTAGTTTATCGACTAGCGGGAGCCAGGGGGAGCAGTTCTTC
>TRBD2|TRBV19|-|TRBJ2-4
CASSLPGLAGGTLAKNIQYF
TGTGCCAGTAGTCTGCCGGGACTAGCGGGAGGCACTCTAGCCAAAAACATTCAGTACTTC
>TRBD2|TRBV27|-|TRBJ2-7
CASSFGTTTYEQYF
TGTGCCAGCAGTTTCGGGACTACAACTTACGAGCAGTACTTC
>-|TRBV28|medium-sized|TRBJ2-6
CASSSWTAQTSGANVLTF
TGTGCCAGCAGTTCCTGGACAGCACAGACCTCTGGGGCCAACGTCCTGACTTTC
>TRBD1|TRBV7-6|-|TRBJ1-1
CASSLTGVVTEAFF
TGTGCCAGCAGCCTCACAGGGGTTGTCACTGAAGCTTTCTTT
>TRBD2|TRBV29-1|few|TRBJ2-7
CSVGLGTSGVKQYF
TGCAGCGTTGGTTTAGGGACTAGCGGGGTAAAGCAGTACTTC
>-|TRBV5-6|-|TRBJ1-5
CASSRRQSNQPQHF
TGTGCCAGCAGTCGTCGACAGAGTAATCAGCCCCAGCATTTT
>-|TRBV15|-|TRBJ2-5
CATSRVGGTQETQYF
TGTGCCACCAGCAGAGTGGGAGGTACCCAAGAGACCCAGTACTTC
>-|TRBV6-5|-|TRBJ1-1
CASMNTGGYTEAFF
TGTGCCAGCATGAATACGGGGGGGTACACTGAAGCTTTCTTT
>-|TRBV9|-|TRBJ2-1
CASSVGGGATYNEQFF
TGTGCCAGCAGCGTAGGGGGCGGGGCTACCTACAATGAGCAGTTCTTC
>-|TRBV6-6|-|TRBJ1-5
CASQGQGNNQPQHF
TGTGCCTCCCAGGGGCAGGGGAACAATCAGCCCCAGCATTTT
>-|TRBV7-8|-|TRBJ2-7
CASSLPGSSSYEQYF
TGTGCCAGCAGCTTACCAGGGTCGAGCTCCTACGAGCAGTACTTC
>TRBD1|TRBV7-2|-|TRBJ1-2
CASSFRTGGGYGYTF
TGTGCCAGCAGCTTTAGGACAGGGGGCGGCTATGGCTACACCTTC
>TRBD2|TRBV5-1|once|TRBJ2-7
CASSLMGLAGDEQYF
TGCGCCAGCAGCTTAATGGGACTAGCGGGAGACGAGCAGTACTTC
>TRBD1|TRBV5-1|-|TRBJ2-7
CASSPPDRGSSEQYF
TGCGCCAGCAGCCCGCCGGACAGGGGTTCGAGCGAGCAGTACTTC
>-|TRBV9|few|TRBJ2-7
CASSVDGRYSYEQYF
TGTGCCAGCAGCGTAGATGGGAGATACTCCTACGAGCAGTACTTC
>-|TRBV27|-|TRBJ2-7
CASSLRFPGASTYEQYF
TGTGCCAGCAGTTTAAGGTTCCCAGGGGCGAGCACCTACGAGCAGTACTTC
>TRBD2|TRBV28|-|TRBJ2-3
CASSLIAGAHTQYF
TGTGCCAGCAGTTTAATAGCGGGAGCCCATACGCAGTATTTT
>-|TRBV18|-|TRBJ1-1
CASSRETGQNTEAFF
TGTGCCAGCTCTCGTGAGACCGGACAGAACACTGAAGCTTTCTTT
>-|TRBV27|-|TRBJ2-3
CASSFNTDTQYF
TGTGCCAGCAGTTTCAACACAGATACGCAGTATTTT
>TRBD2|TRBV23-1|-|TRBJ2-4
CASSQSTLAGGPPPKNIQYF
TGCGCCAGCAGTCAATCAACGCTAGCGGGAGGGCCCCCTCCCAAAAACATTCAGTACTTC
>TRBD1|TRBV4-3|-|TRBJ2-7
CASSSRFEGAREQYF
TGCGCCAGCAGCTCAAGATTCGAGGGGGCGCGGGAGCAGTACTTC
>TRBD1|TRBV29-1|-|TRBJ1-1
CSAKLLTGGDTEAFF
TGCAGCGCAAAATTACTGACAGGGGGAGACACTGAAGCTTTCTTT
>TRBD2|TRBV11-2|-|TRBJ2-1
CASSPRLAGLLNEQFF
TGTGCCAGCAGCCCCCGACTAGCGGGATTACTCAATGAGCAGTTCTTC
>-|TRBV29-1|-|TRBJ2-3
CSGTKRGDTDTQYF
TGCAGCGGGACGAAGAGGGGCGACACAGATACGCAGTATTTT
>-|TRBV28|-|TRBJ1-2
CASRPTSRYYGYTF
TGTGCCAGCAGACCGACCTCTAGATACTATGGCTACACCTTC
>-|TRBV28|-|TRBJ2-1
CASSLGTQQQFF
TGTGCCAGCAGTTTAGGGACACAGCAGCAGTTCTTC
>-|TRBV5-1|-|TRBJ2-3
CASRGEGTDTQYF
TGCGCCAGCAGAGGCGAGGGCACAGATACGCAGTATTTT
>-|TRBV12-5|-|TRBJ2-7
CASGLAPLIKQYF
TGTGCTAGTGGTTTGGCCCCCCTCATCAAGCAGTACTTC
>-|TRBV7-9|once|TRBJ2-1
CASSLPGSSYNEQFF
TGTGCCAGCAGCTTACCAGGATCCTCCTACAATGAGCAGTTCTTC
>-|TRBV28|-|TRBJ1-1
CASSSIRGGDTEAFF
TGTGCCAGCAGCTCCATAAGGGGGGGCGACACTGAAGCTTTCTTT
>TRBD1|TRBV6-6|-|TRBJ2-3
CASSTSRGQADTQYF
TGTGCCAGCAGCACGTCCAGGGGGCAGGCAGATACGCAGTATTTT
>-|TRBV10-2|few|TRBJ2-2
CASRPTNTGELFF
TGCGCCAGCAGGCCTACGAACACCGGGGAGCTGTTTTTT
>-|TRBV19|-|TRBJ1-5
CASSMMNRAYQPQHF
TGTGCCAGTAGTATGATGAACAGGGCCTATCAGCCCCAGCATTTT